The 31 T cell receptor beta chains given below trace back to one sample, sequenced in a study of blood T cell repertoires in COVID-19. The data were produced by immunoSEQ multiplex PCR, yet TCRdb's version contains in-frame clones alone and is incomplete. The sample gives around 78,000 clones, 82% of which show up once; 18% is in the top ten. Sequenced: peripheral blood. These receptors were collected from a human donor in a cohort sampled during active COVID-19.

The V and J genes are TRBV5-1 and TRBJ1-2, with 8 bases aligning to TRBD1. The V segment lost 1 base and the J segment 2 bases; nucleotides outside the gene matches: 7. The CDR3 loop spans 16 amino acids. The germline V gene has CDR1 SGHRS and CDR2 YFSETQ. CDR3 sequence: CASSLFGAGGNYGYTF. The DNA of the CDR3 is TGCGCCAGCAGCTTGTTCGGGGCAGGGGGCAACTATGGCTACACCTTC.

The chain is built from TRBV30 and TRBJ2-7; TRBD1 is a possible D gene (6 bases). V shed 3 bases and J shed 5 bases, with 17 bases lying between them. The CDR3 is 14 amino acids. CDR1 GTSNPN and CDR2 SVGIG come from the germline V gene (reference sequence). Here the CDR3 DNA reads TGTGCCTGGAGCCAACAGGGTTCGGTACACGAGCAGTACTTC. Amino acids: CAWSQQGSVHEQYF.

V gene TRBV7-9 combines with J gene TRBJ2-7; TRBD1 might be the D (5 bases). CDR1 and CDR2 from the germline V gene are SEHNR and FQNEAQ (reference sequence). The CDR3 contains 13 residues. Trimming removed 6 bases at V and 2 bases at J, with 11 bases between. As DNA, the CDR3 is TGTGCCAGCAGTTCAGGGTTAACCTACGAGCAGTACTTC. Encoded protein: CASSSGLTYEQYF.

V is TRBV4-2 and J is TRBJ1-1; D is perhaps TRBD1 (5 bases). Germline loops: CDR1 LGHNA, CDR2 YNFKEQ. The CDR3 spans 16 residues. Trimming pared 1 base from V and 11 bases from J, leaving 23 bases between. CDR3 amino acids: CASSQATSGLGDSAFF. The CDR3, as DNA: TGTGCCAGCAGCCAAGCCACTTCAGGGCTGGGGGACTCGGCTTTCTTT.

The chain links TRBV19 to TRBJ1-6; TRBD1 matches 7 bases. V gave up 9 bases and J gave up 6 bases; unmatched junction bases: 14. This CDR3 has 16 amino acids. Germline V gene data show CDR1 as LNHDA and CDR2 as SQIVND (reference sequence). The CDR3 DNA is TGTGCCAGAAATGAGGGACAGCGTAGCGTTAATTCACCCCTCCACTTT. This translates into CARNEGQRSVNSPLHF.

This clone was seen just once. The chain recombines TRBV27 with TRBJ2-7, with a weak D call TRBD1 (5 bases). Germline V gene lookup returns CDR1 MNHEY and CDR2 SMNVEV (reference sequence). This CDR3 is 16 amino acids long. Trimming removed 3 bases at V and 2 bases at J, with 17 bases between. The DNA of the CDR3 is TGTGCCAGCAGTTTGGCAGCTCTAAGGGGCACCTACGAGCAGTACTTC. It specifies CASSLAALRGTYEQYF.

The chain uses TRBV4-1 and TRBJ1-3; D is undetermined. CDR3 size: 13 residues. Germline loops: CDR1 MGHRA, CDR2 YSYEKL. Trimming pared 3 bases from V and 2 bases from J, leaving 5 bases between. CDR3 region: CASSQQTGNTIYF. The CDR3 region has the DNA TGCGCCAGCAGCCAGCAGACTGGAAACACCATATATTTT.

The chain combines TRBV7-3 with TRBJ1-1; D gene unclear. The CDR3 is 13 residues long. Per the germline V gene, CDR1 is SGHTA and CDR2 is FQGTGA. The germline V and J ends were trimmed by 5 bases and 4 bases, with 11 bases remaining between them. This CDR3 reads CASSIRLGTEAFF. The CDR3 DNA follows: TGTGCCAGCAGCATCAGGCTGGGCACTGAAGCTTTCTTT.

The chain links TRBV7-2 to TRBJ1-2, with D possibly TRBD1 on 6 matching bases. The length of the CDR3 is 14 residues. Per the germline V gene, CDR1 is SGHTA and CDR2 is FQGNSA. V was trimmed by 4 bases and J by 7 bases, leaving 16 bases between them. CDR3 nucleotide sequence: TGTGCCAGCAGCTCAGGGGTAGTGATAGGTGGCTACACCTTC. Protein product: CASSSGVVIGGYTF.

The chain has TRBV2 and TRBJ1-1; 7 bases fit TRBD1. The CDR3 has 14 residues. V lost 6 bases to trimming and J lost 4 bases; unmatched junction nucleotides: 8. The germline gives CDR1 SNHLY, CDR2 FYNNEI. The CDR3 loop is CASRLGQRSTEAFF. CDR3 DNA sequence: TGTGCCAGCAGACTGGGACAGCGGAGCACTGAAGCTTTCTTT.

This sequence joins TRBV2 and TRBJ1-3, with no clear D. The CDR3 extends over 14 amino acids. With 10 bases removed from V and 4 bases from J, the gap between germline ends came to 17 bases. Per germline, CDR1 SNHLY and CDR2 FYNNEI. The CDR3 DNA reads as TGTGCCACCCGACCGTCCCGAGGGGGAAACACCATATATTTT. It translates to CATRPSRGGNTIYF. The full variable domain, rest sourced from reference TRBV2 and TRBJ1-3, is EPEVTQTPSHQVTQMGQEVILRCVPISNHLYFYWYRQILGQKVEFLVSFYNNEISEKSEIFDDQFSVERPDGSNFTLKIRSTKLEDSAMYFCATRPSRGGNTIYFGEGSWLTVV.

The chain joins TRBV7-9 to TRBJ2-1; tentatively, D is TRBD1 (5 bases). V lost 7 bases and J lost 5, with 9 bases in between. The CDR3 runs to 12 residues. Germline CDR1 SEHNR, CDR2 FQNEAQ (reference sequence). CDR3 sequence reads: CASITRDNEQFF. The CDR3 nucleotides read TGTGCCAGCATCACCAGGGACAATGAGCAGTTCTTC.

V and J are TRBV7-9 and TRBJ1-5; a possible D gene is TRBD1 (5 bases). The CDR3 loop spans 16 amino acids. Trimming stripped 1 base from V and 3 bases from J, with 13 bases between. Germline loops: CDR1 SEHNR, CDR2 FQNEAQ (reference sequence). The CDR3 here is CASSLVGAGPNQPQHF. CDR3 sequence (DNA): TGTGCCAGCAGCTTAGTAGGGGCAGGACCCAATCAGCCCCAGCATTTT.

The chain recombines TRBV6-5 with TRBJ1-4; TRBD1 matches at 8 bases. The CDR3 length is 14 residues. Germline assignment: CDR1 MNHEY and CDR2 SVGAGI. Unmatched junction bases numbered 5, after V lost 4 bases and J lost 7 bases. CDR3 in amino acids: CASSSTGVGEKLFF. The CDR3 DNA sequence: TGTGCCAGCAGTTCGACAGGGGTTGGTGAAAAACTGTTTTTT.

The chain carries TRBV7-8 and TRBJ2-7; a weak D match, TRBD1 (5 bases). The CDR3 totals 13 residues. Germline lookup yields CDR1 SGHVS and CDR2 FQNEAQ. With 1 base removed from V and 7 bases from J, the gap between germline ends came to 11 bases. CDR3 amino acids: CASSLGRASEQYF. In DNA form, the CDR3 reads TGTGCCAGCAGCTTAGGCAGGGCGTCAGAGCAGTACTTC.

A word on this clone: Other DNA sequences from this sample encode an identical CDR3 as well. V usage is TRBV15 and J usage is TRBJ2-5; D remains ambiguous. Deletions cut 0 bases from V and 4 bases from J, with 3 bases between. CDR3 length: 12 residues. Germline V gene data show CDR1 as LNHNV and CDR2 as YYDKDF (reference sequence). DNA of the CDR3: TGTGCCACCAGCAGAGATCGAGAGACCCAGTACTTC. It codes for CATSRDRETQYF.

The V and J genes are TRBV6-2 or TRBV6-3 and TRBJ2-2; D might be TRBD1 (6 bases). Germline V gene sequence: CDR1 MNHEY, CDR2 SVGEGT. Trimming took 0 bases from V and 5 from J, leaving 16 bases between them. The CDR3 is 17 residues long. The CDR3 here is CASSYSTLGGFTGELFF. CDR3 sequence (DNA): TGTGCCAGCAGTTACTCGACTTTAGGGGGTTTTACCGGGGAGCTGTTTTTT.

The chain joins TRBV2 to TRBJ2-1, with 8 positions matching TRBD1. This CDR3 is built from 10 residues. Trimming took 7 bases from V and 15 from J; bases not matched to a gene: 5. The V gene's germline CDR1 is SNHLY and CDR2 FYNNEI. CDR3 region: CASNRDRSFF. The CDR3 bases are TGTGCCAGCAACCGGGACAGGTCGTTCTTC.

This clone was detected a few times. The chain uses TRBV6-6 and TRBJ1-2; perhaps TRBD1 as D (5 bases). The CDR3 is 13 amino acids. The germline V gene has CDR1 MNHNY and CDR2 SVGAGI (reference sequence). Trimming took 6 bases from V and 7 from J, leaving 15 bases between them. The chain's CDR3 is CASSLTGNGGYTF. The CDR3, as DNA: TGTGCCAGCAGCTTAACAGGCAACGGTGGCTACACCTTC.

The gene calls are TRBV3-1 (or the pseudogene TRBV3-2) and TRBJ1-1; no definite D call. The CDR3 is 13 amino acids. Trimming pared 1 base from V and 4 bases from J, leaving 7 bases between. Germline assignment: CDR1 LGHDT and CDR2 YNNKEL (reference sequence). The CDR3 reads CASSQVPGTEAFF. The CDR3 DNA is TGTGCCAGCAGCCAAGTCCCCGGCACTGAAGCTTTCTTT.

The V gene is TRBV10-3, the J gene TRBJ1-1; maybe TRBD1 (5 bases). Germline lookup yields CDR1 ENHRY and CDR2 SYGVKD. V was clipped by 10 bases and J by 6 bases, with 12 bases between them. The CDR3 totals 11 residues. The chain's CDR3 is CATSGSAEAFF. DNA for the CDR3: TGTGCCACGTCAGGGTCTGCTGAAGCTTTCTTT.

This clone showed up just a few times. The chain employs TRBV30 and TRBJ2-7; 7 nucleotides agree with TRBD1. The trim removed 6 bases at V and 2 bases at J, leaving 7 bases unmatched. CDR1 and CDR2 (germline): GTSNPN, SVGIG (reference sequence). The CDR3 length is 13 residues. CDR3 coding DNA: TGTGCCTGCCCGGGACAGAAAACCTACGAGCAGTACTTC. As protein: CACPGQKTYEQYF.

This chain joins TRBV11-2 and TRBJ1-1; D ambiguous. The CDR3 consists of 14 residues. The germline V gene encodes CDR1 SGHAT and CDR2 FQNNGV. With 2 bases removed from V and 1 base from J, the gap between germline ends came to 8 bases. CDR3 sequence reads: CASSLYLGNTEAFF. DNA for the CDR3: TGTGCCAGCAGCTTATATCTAGGGAACACTGAAGCTTTCTTT.

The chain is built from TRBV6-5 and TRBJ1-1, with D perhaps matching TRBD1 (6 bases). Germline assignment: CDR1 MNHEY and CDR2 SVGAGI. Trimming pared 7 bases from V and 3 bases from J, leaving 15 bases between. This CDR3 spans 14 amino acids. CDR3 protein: CASTLTGYDTEAFF. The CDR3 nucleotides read TGTGCCAGCACCTTAACAGGGTACGACACTGAAGCTTTCTTT.

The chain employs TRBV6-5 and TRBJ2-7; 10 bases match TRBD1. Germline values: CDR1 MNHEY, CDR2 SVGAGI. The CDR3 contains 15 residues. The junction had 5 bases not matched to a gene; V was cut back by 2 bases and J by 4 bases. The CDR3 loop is CASSYLRTGGYEQYF. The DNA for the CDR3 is TGTGCCAGCAGTTACCTCCGGACAGGGGGGTACGAGCAGTACTTC.

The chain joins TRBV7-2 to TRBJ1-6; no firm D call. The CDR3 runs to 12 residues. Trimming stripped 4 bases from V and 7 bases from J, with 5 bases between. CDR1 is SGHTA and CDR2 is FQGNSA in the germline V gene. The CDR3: CASSYRNSPLHF. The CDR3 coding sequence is TGTGCCAGCAGCTATAGAAATTCACCCCTCCACTTT.

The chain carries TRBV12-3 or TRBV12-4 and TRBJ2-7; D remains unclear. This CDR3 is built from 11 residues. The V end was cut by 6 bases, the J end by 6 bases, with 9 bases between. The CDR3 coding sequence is TGTGCCAGCAGAACTGTCTTCGAGCAGTACTTC. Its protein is CASRTVFEQYF.

CDR3 protein: CASSLVNNEQFF. Written as DNA, the CDR3 is TGTGCCAGCAGCTTGGTTAACAATGAGCAGTTCTTC. The rearrangement links TRBV5-4 to TRBJ2-1, with unresolved D. This CDR3 is 12 amino acids long. From germline, CDR1 is SGHNT and CDR2 YYREEE (reference sequence). The V end lost 0 bases, the J end lost 5 bases, and 3 bases lay between the germline ends.

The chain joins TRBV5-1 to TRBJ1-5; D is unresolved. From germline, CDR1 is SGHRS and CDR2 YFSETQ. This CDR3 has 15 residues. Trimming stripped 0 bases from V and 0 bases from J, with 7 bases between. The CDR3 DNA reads TGCGCCAGCAGCTTGGGAGATTATAGCAATCAGCCCCAGCATTTT. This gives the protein CASSLGDYSNQPQHF.

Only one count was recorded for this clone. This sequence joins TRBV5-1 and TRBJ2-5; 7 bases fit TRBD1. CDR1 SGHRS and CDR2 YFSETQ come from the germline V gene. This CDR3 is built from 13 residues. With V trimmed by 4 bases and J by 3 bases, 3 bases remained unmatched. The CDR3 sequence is CASSDRVKETQYF. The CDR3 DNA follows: TGCGCCAGCAGCGACAGGGTAAAAGAGACCCAGTACTTC.

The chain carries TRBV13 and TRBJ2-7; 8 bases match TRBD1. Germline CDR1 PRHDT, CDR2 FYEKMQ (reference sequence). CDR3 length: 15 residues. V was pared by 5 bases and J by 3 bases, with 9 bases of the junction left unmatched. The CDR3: CASSVQTGGVYEQYF. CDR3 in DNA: TGTGCCAGCAGCGTCCAAACAGGGGGAGTCTACGAGCAGTACTTC.